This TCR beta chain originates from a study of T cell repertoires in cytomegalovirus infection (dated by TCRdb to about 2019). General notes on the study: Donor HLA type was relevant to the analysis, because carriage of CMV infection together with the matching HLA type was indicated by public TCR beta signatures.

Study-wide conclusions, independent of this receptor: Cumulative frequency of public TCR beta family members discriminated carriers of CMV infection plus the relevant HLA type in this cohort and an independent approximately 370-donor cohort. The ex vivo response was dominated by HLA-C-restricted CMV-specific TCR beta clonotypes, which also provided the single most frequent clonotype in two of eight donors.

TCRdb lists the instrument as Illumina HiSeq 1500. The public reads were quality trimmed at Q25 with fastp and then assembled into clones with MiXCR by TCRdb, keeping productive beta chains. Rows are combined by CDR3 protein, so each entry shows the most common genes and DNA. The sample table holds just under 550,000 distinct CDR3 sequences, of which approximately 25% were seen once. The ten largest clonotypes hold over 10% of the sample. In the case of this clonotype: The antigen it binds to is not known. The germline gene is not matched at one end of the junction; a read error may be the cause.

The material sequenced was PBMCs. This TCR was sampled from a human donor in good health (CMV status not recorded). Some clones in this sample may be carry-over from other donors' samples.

The CDR3 region has the sequence CANSRTHRNTEAFF. The sequenced DNA: TGTGCCAACAGCCGAACGCATCGGAACACTGAAGCTTTCTTT. The rearranged chain carries TRBV7-2 and TRBJ1-1, with the D gene not confidently named. CDR1 and CDR2 are drawn from the germline V gene: SGHTA, FQGNSA. The CDR3 numbers 14 residues from cysteine through phenylalanine. Solely the CDR3 DNA is kept, with 42 bases framed from the first base.